This section outlines one TCR beta chain sequence together with its context. Original analysis: Nucleated cell number was recorded as an estimate derived from reference gene primer amplification. Profiled with immunoSEQ multiplex PCR; TCRdb holds only in-frame clones, not every one. That table gives V, J and clone size, and the DNA gave D and trimming. This table has roughly 230,000 clones, around 87% appearing once. The data derive from a study of blood T cell repertoires in COVID-19. Study-wide context: Whether acute or convalescent, the COVID-19 samples came from the United States, Italy and Spain. The analysed material was cDNA or gDNA that came from T cells, B-cell-depleted T cells, or PBMCs.

Seattle enrolled patients during active infection and tracked them longitudinally. The CDR3 runs 15 residues. Germline CDR1 is SGHVS and CDR2 is FQNEAQ. V gave up 5 bases and J gave up 4 bases, with 17 bases separating them. This chain connects TRBV7-8 to TRBJ1-2, with D perhaps TRBD1 (6 bases). This clonotype was obtained from a woman aged 60-70 years with COVID-19, enrolled during active disease. The sequencing input was peripheral blood. As DNA, the CDR3 is TGTGCCAGCAGCCCTGGTGGGGGCGCCCTCTATGGCTACACCTTC. Its translation is CASSPGGGALYGYTF.